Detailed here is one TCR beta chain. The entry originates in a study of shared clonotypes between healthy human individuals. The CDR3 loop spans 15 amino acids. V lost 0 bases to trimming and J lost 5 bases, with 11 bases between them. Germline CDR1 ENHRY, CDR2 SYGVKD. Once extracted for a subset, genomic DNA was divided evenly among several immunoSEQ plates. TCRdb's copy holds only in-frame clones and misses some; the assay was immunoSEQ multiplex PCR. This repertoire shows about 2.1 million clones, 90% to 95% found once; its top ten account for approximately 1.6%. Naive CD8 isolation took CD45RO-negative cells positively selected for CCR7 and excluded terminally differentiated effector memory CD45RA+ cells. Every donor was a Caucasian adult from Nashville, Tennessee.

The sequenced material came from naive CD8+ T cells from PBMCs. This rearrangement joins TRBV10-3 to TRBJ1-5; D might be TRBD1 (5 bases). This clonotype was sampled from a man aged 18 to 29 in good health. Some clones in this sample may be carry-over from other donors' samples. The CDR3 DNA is TGTGCCATCAGTGAGTCGCTGGTGGGGGATCAGCCCCAGCATTTT. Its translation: CAISESLVGDQPQHF.